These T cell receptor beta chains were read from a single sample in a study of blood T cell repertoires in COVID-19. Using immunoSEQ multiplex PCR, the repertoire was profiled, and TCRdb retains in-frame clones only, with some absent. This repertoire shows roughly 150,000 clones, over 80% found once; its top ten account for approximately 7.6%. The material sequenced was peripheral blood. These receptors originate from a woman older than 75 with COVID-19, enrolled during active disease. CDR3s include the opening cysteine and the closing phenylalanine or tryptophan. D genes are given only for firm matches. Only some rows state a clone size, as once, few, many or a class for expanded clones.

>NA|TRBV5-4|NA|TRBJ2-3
TGTGCCAGCAGCTTGGACGGGGTGGTGGGTACGCAGTATTTT
CASSLDGVVGTQYF
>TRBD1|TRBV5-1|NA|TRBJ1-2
TGCGCCAGCAGCTTCCGACAGGGTGTCATCGGCTACACCTTC
CASSFRQGVIGYTF
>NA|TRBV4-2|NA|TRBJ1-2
TGTGCCAGCAGCCAACCCCCCGGACAGCTCAGGGGCTACACCTTC
CASSQPPGQLRGYTF
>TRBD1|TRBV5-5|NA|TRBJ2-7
TGTGCCAGCAGCCTAGCGACCGGACAGGGGGCAGTCTACGAGCAGTACTTC
CASSLATGQGAVYEQYF
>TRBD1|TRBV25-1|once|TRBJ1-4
TGTGCCAGCCCCGTCAGGACAGGGGGCTCCTCAACTAATGAAAAACTGTTTTTT
CASPVRTGGSSTNEKLFF
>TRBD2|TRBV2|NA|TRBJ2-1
TGTGCCAGCAGGAGGGGGACTAGTCCGGGGAATGAGCAGTTCTTC
CASRRGTSPGNEQFF
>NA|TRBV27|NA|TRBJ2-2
TGTGCCAGCAGTTTTCTAGGGGGCACCGGGGAGCTGTTTTTT
CASSFLGGTGELFF
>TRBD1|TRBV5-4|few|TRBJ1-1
TGTGCCAGCAGCTCGCGGACAGGGGCCAAAGCTTTCTTT
CASSSRTGAKAFF
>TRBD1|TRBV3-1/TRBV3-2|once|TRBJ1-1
TGTGCCAGCAGCCAAGTTACAGGGGGCACTGAAGCTTTCTTT
CASSQVTGGTEAFF
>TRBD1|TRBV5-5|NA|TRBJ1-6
TGTGCCAGCAGCTCCGGGACAGGGGTTTTGGGTAATTCACCCCTCCACTTT
CASSSGTGVLGNSPLHF
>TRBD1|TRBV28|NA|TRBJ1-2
TGTGCCAGCAGACTCGCAGGGGGCGGCTATGGCTACACCTTC
CASRLAGGGYGYTF
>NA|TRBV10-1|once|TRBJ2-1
TGCGCCAGCAGTGTTTGGGGCCGAACGTCCTACAATGAGCAGTTCTTC
CASSVWGRTSYNEQFF
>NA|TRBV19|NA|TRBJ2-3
TGTGCCAGTAGTTACCGGGGACTTTCTCTACGCACAGATACGCAGTATTTT
CASSYRGLSLRTDTQYF
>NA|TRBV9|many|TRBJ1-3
TGTGCCAGCAGCGTTGGGACTGTAGCTGGAAACACCATATATTTT
CASSVGTVAGNTIYF
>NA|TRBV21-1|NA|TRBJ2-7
TGTGCCAGCTCGCTTCTGGGGCCCGAGCAGTACTTC
CASSLLGPEQYF
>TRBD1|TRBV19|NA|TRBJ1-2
TGTGCCAGTAGTAAGGACAGGGGGAATTATGGCTACACCTTC
CASSKDRGNYGYTF
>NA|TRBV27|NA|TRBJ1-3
TGTGCCAGCAGTTTATCGGGACACTTGAGCTCTGGAAACACCATATATTTT
CASSLSGHLSSGNTIYF
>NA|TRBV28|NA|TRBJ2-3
TGTGCCAGCAGGAGCCTTGATACGCAGTATTTT
CASRSLDTQYF
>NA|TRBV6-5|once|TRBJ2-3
TGTGCCAGCAGGGTAGGGGCAGATACGCAGTATTTT
CASRVGADTQYF
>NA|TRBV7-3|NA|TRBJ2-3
TGTGCCAGCAGCTCCAGGGCCCTGGGGGATACGCAGTATTTT
CASSSRALGDTQYF
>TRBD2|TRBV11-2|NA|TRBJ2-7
TGTGCCAGCAGCTTAAGCGGGAGCGCACACGAGCAGTACTTC
CASSLSGSAHEQYF
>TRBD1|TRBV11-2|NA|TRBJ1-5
TGTGCCAGCAGCACCCACAGGGGACAGCCCCAGCATTTT
CASSTHRGQPQHF
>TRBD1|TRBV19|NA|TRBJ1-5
TGTGCCAGTAGTACGGGACAGTTTTATCAGCCCCAGCATTTT
CASSTGQFYQPQHF
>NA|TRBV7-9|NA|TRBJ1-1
TGTGCCAGCAGTCCCAGGAACACTGAAGCTTTCTTT
CASSPRNTEAFF
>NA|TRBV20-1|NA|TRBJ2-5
TGCAGTGCTAGTCGGGACTACCAAGAGACCCAGTACTTC
CSASRDYQETQYF
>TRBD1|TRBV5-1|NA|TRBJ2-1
TGCGCCAGCAGCTTACTACCGGGACAGGGGGAGGGTGAGCAGTTCTTC
CASSLLPGQGEGEQFF
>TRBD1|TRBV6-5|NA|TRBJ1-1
TGTGCCAGCAGCCGCGACAGGGGCACTGAAGCTTTCTTT
CASSRDRGTEAFF
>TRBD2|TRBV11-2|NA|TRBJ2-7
TGTGCCAGCAGCTTAAGACCGGGGGGACGGGGGTATTTCTACGAGCAGTACTTC
CASSLRPGGRGYFYEQYF
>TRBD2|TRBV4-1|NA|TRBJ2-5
TGCGCCAGCAGCCAAGTTGCGGGGGGAGAGTATGAGACCCAGTACTTC
CASSQVAGGEYETQYF
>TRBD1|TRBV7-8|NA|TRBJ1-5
TGTGCCAGCAACCAGCAGGGGGCGAGCAATCAGCCCCAGCATTTT
CASNQQGASNQPQHF
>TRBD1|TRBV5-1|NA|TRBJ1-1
TGCGCCAGCAGCTTGGTCGAGGGGGCGCGGAACACTGAAGCTTTCTTT
CASSLVEGARNTEAFF
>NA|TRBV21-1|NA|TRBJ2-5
TGTGCCAGCACCCCGCGAGGATCGGAGACCGAGACCCAGTACTTC
CASTPRGSETETQYF
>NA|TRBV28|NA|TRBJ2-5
TGTGCCAGCAGTAACAACGGGGGGCCGGAGACCCAGTACTTC
CASSNNGGPETQYF
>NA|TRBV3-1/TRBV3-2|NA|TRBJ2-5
TGTGCCAGCAGCCACCCCACCCGGGACTCTCGGGGGACCCAGTACTTC
CASSHPTRDSRGTQYF
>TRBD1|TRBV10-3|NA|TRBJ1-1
TGTGCCATCAAATCCTCAGGGGGGAACACTGAAGCTTTCTTT
CAIKSSGGNTEAFF
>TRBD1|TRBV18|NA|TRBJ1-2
TGTGCCAGCTCACCGACGGGACAGACGAACTATGGCTACACCTTC
CASSPTGQTNYGYTF